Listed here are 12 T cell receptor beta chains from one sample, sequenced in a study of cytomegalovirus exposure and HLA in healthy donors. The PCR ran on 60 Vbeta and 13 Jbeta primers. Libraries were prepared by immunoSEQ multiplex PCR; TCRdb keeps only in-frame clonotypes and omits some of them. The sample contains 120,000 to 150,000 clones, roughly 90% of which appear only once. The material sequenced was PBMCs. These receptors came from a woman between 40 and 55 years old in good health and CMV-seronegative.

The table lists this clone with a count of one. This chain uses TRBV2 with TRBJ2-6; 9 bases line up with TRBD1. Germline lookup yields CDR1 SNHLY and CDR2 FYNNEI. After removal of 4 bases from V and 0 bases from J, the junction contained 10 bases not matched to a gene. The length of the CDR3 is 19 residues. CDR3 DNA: TGTGCCAGCAGTGGAACGAGGGGACAGGGTCTCTCTGGGGCCAACGTCCTGACTTTC. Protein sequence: CASSGTRGQGLSGANVLTF.

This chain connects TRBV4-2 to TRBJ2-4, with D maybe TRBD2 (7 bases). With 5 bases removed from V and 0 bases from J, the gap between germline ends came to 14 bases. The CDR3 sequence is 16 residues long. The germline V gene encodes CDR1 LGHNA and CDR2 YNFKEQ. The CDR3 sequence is CASSEAGAIAKNIQYF. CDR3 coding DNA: TGTGCCAGCAGCGAGGCGGGGGCTATAGCCAAAAACATTCAGTACTTC.

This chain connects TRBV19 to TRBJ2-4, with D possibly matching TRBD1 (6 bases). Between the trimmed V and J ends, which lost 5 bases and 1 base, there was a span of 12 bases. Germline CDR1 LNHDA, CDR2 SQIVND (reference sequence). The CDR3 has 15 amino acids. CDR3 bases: TGTGCCAGTAGTCCCATCCAGGGGGCCAAAAACATTCAGTACTTC. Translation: CASSPIQGAKNIQYF.

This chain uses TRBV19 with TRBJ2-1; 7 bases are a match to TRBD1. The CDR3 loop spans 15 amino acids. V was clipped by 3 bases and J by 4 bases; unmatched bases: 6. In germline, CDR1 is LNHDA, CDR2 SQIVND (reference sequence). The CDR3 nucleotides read TGTGCCAGTAGTATGCCACAGGGGCGTTACAATGAGCAGTTCTTC. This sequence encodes CASSMPQGRYNEQFF.

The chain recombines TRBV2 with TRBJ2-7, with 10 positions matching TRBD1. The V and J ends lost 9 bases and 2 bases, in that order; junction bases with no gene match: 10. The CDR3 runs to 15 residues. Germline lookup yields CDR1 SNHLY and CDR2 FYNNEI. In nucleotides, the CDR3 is TGTGCCAGTGTGGGACCGGGACAGGGGACCTACGAGCAGTACTTC. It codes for CASVGPGQGTYEQYF.

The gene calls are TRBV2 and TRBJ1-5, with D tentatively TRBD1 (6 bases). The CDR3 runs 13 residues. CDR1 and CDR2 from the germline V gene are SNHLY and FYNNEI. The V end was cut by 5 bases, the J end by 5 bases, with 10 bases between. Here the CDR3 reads CASSTGLDQPQHF. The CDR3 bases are TGTGCCAGCAGTACAGGGTTGGATCAGCCCCAGCATTTT.

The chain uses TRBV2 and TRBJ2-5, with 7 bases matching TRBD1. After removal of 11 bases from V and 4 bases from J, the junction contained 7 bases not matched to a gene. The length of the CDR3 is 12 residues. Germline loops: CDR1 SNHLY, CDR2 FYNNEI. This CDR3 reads CAVSNRGETQYF. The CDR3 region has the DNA TGTGCCGTTAGTAACAGGGGAGAGACCCAGTACTTC.

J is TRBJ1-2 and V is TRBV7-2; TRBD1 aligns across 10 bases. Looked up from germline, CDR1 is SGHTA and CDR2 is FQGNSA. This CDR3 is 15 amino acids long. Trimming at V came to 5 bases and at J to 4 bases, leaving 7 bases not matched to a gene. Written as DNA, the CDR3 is TGTGCCAGCAGCCCCGGGGACAGGGGCTCCTATGGCTACACCTTC. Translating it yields CASSPGDRGSYGYTF.

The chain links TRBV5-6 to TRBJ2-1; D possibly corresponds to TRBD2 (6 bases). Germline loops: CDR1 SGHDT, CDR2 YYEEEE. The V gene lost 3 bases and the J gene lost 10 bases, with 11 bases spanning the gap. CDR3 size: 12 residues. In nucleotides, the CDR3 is TGTGCCAGCAGCTACCCGGGAGCCGAGCAGTTCTTC. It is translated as CASSYPGAEQFF. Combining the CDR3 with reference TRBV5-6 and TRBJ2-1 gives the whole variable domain DAGVTQSPTHLIKTRGQQVTLRCSPKSGHDTVSWYQQALGQGPQFIFQYYEEEERQRGNFPDRFSGHQFPNYSSELNVNALLLGDSALYLCASSYPGAEQFFGPGTRLTVL.

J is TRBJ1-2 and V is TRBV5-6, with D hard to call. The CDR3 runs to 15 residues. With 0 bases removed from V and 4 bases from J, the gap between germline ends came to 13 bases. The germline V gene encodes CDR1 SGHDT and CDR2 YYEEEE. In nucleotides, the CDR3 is TGTGCCAGCAGCTTGGATCAGTGGGAGTCCTATGGCTACACCTTC. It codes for CASSLDQWESYGYTF. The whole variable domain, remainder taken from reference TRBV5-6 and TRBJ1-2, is DAGVTQSPTHLIKTRGQQVTLRCSPKSGHDTVSWYQQALGQGPQFIFQYYEEEERQRGNFPDRFSGHQFPNYSSELNVNALLLGDSALYLCASSLDQWESYGYTFGSGTRLTVV.

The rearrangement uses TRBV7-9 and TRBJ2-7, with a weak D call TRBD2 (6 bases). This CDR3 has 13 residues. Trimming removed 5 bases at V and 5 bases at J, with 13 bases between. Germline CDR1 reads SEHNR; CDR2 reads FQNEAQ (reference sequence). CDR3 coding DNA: TGTGCCAGCAGCCCAGCAGGCGGGGACGAGCAGTACTTC. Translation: CASSPAGGDEQYF.

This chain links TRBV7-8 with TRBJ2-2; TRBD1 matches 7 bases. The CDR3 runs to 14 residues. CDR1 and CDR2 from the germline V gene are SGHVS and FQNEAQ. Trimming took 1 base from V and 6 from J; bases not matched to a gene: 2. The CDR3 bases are TGTGCCAGCAGCTTAGGAGGGGGCGCCGGGGAGCTGTTTTTT. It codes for CASSLGGGAGELFF.